The TCR beta chain described here comes from a study of cytomegalovirus exposure and HLA in healthy donors. The wider study: Among the 398 genotyped donors, 81% were placed in the Caucasian-associated ancestry cluster.

Primers: 60 Vbeta forward and 13 Jbeta reverse. Generated by immunoSEQ multiplex PCR, the TCRdb table keeps only in-frame clones and is missing some. This listing includes roughly 190,000 clones. Broader study findings: Per a prior analysis, the majority of TCR beta V segments were productive roughly 90% or roughly 30% of the time. Reported performance of the classifier showed diagnosis of cytomegalovirus status with high specificity and sensitivity.

Germline CDR1 reads LNHNV; CDR2 reads YYDKDF (reference sequence). The CDR3 is 15 residues long. V lost 0 bases and J 2 bases, leaving 8 bases between the germline ends. Of note for this clone: The antigen remains unidentified.

This clonotype was obtained from a young man in good health and CMV-seronegative. The chain joins TRBV15 to TRBJ1-3; D is unresolved. The sample taken for sequencing was PBMCs. The chain's CDR3 is CATSREQPPGNTIYF. The CDR3 DNA follows: TGTGCCACCAGCAGAGAACAGCCTCCTGGAAACACCATATATTTT.